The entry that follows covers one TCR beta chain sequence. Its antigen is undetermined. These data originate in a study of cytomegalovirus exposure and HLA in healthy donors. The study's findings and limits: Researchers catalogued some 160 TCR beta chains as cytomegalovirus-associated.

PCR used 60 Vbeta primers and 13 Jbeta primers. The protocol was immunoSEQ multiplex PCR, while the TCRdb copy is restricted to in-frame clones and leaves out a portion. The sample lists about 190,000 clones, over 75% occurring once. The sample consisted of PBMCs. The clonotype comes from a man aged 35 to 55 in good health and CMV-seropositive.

DNA for the CDR3: TGTGCCACCACAGGGGTGTACAATGAGCAGTTCTTC. Translated: CATTGVYNEQFF. The chain combines TRBV28 with TRBJ2-1; 7 nucleotides agree with TRBD1. CDR3 length equals 12 residues. Trimming at V came to 10 bases and at J to 4 bases, leaving 4 bases not matched to a gene. Germline CDR1 is MDHEN and CDR2 is SYDVKM.